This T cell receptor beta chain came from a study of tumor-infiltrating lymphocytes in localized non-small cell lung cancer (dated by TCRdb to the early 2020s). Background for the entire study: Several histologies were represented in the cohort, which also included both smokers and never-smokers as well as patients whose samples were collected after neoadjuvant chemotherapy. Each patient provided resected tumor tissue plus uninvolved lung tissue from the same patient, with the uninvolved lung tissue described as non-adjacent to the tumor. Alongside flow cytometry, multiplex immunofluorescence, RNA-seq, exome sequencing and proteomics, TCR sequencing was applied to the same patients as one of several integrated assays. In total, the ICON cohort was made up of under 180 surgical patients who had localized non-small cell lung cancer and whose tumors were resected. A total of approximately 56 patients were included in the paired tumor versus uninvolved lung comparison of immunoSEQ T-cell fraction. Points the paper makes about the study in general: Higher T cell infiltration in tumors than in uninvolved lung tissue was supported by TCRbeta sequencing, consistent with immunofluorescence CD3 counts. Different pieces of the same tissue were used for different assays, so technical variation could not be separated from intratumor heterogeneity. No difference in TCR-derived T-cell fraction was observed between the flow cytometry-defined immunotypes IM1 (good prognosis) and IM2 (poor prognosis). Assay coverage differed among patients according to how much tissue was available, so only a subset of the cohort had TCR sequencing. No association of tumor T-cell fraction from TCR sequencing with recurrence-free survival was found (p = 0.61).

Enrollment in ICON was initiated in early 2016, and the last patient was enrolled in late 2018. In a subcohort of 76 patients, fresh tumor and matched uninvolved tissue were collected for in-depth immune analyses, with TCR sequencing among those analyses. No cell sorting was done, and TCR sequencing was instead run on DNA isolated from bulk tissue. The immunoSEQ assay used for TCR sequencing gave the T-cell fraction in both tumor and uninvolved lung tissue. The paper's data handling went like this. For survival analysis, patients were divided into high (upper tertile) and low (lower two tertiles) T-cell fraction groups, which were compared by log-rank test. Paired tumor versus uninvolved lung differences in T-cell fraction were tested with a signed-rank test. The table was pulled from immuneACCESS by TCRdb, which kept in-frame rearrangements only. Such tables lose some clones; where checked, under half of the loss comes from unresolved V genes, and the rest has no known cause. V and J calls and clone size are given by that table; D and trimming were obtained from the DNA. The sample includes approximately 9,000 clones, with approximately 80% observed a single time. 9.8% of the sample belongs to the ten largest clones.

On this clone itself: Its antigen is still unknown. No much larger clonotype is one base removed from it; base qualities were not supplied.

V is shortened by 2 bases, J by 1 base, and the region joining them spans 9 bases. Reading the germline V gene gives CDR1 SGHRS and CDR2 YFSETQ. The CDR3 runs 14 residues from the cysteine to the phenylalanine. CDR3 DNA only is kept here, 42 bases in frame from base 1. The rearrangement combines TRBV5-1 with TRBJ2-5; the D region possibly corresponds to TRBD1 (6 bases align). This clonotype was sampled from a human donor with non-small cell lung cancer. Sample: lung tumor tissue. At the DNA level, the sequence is TGCGCCAGCAGCTTAGGACAGCTCCAAGAGACCCAGTACTTC. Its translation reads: CASSLGQLQETQYF.